Sequencing of this T cell receptor (beta chain) was carried out in a study of regulatory T cells in long-lasting Graves disease. Looking at the study overall: Those Graves' patients who were newly diagnosed had been on antithyroid drugs under 3 months. Study-level findings and limits: Accuracy may have suffered from the small sample size.

Regarding time point: newly diagnosed GD, antithyroid drugs for less than 3 months. Making the TCR library involved RNA that had been extracted from PBMCs. Through Arm-PCR of CDR3 regions and iRepertoire HTBI primers, TCR beta libraries were built. TCRdb recomputed calls from the multiplex PCR reads with MiXCR, one row per CDR3 protein. The table has over 350,000 distinct CDR3 sequences, roughly 15% seen once. This clonotype was counted ten times or more. Its antigen remains unidentified. CDR1 and CDR2 from the germline V gene are MDHEN and SYDVKM. Unmatched junction bases numbered 7, after V lost 6 bases and J lost 1 base. The CDR3 runs to 15 residues. The data also belong to a second study, concerning T cells in Graves' hyperthyroidism and ophthalmopathy. Turning to that study: The HTBI primer set drove a first-round RT-PCR of the TCR CDR3.

The clonotype was recovered from a woman aged 45-65 years with Graves disease. The chain recombines TRBV28 with TRBJ2-3; 7 bases align to TRBD1. The input for sequencing was peripheral blood mononuclear cells (PBMCs), taken at new diagnosis, from a patient treated with antithyroid drugs. The CDR3 region has the DNA TGTGCCAGCAGGCATCTCACAGGGGGCACAGATACGCAGTATTTT. Its protein product is CASRHLTGGTDTQYF.